This is a list of T cell receptor beta chains from one sample in a study of post-analysis software for immune sequencing data. TCRdb reprocessed the PCR reads via MiXCR and lists one record per CDR3 protein. The repertoire includes roughly 400,000 distinct CDR3 sequences, 35% to 45% of them detected once, and under 9% sits in the top ten. The material sequenced was blood. These receptors were taken from a girl aged 2 to 10 with multiple sclerosis. CDR3s include the opening cysteine and the closing phenylalanine or tryptophan. Fields, in order: V gene, clone size, D gene, J gene, CDR3 length, CDR3 DNA, CDR3 protein. The D gene is left open where the match is weak. Clone size, where shown, is once, few, many, or a class for clones that have expanded.

>TRBV14|-|-|TRBJ1-2|16
TGTGCCAGCAGCCAAGTTAGTGGTTCAGGGGCCTATGGCTACACCTTC
CASSQVSGSGAYGYTF
>TRBV7-9|-|-|TRBJ1-1|12
TGTGCCAGCGACAGCCAGAACACTGAAGCTTTCTTT
CASDSQNTEAFF
>TRBV25-1|few|-|TRBJ2-6|16
TGTGCCAGCACCGGACAGCGAAGCTCTGGGGCCAACGTCCTGACTTTC
CASTGQRSSGANVLTF
>TRBV6-5|-|TRBD2|TRBJ2-1|16
TGTGCCAGCAGGGAATTAGCGGGGTCGACCTACAATGAGCAGTTCTTC
CASRELAGSTYNEQFF
>TRBV29-1|-|-|TRBJ2-5|13
TGCAGCGTTGAAGGACAGAACCAAGAGACCCAGTACTTC
CSVEGQNQETQYF
>TRBV12-3/TRBV12-4|few|-|TRBJ1-2|13
TGTGCCAGCAGCCCGGGACCCAACTATGGCTACACCTTC
CASSPGPNYGYTF
>TRBV5-1|-|-|TRBJ2-1|16
TGCGCCAGCAGCGGTGTAGGAATCAGCTCCTACAATGAGCAGTTCTTC
CASSGVGISSYNEQFF
>TRBV7-2|few|-|TRBJ1-2|13
TGTGCCAGCAGCTTGTCCCGGACCTATGGCTACACCTTC
CASSLSRTYGYTF
>TRBV7-9|-|TRBD1|TRBJ2-3|16
TGTGCCAGCAGATGGAGGGACAGGGGGACCGCAGATACGCAGTATTTT
CASRWRDRGTADTQYF
>TRBV18|-|-|TRBJ2-7|16
TGTGCCAGCTCGCCAGGCCAGGAACTCACAACCTACGAGCAGTACTTC
CASSPGQELTTYEQYF
>TRBV4-1|-|-|TRBJ2-3|14
TGCGCCAGCAGCCTTTCCGGCGGATTAGATACGCAGTATTTT
CASSLSGGLDTQYF
>TRBV7-9|-|-|TRBJ2-1|16
TGTGCCAGCAGCCCGCGAACATCCGAAGGCTCCTTCAAGCAGTTCTTC
CASSPRTSEGSFKQFF
>TRBV7-9|-|-|TRBJ1-1|12
TGTGCCAGCAGCTCAGAATTCCCTGAAGCTTTCTTT
CASSSEFPEAFF
>TRBV6-6|-|TRBD1|TRBJ2-5|15
TGTGCCAGCAGTTACGGGACAGGGGGCCGGGAGACCCAGTACTTC
CASSYGTGGRETQYF
>TRBV5-5|few|-|TRBJ1-2|13
TGTGCCAGCAGCCCTTCGCGCGGCTATGGCTACACCTTC
CASSPSRGYGYTF
>TRBV10-3|few|TRBD1|TRBJ1-2|16
TGTGCCATCAGTGAGTCGTCAGGGGGCGCGGGCTATGGCTACACCTTC
CAISESSGGAGYGYTF
>TRBV7-6|few|-|TRBJ1-2|14
TGTGCCAGCAGCTTAGGGGCCAATTACTATGGCTACACCTTC
CASSLGANYYGYTF
>TRBV4-3|-|-|TRBJ2-7|14
TGCGCCAGCAGCCAAATAACGAGGACCGACGAGCAGTACTTC
CASSQITRTDEQYF
>TRBV5-5|few|-|TRBJ2-3|13
TGTGCCAGCAGCTTTGTGGGGTCCGATACGCAGTATTTT
CASSFVGSDTQYF
>TRBV6-6|few|-|TRBJ2-1|14
TGTGCCAGCAGTCAAGGACGGCTAGGTAATGAGCAGTTCTTC
CASSQGRLGNEQFF
>TRBV6-2/TRBV6-3|few|-|TRBJ1-2|12
TGTGCCAGCAGCGCTCGGGGTCCTGGCTACACCTTC
CASSARGPGYTF
>TRBV15|-|-|TRBJ2-7|16
TGTGCCACCAGCAGAGATTGGTCCCACGCAGAATACGAGCAGTACTTC
CATSRDWSHAEYEQYF
>TRBV7-7|few|-|TRBJ2-3|14
TGTGCTAGCAGCTTAGCTCCCTCCGAGGTGACGCAGTATTTT
CASSLAPSEVTQYF
>TRBV7-7|-|-|TRBJ2-3|15
TGTGCTAGCAGCCTAGACGGGCTCCGCACAGATACGCAGTATTTT
CASSLDGLRTDTQYF
>TRBV12-3/TRBV12-4|-|-|TRBJ2-7|12
TGTGCCAGCCTCGGACAGACCTACGAGCAGTACTTC
CASLGQTYEQYF
>TRBV7-8|few|-|TRBJ1-5|14
TGTGCCAGCAGCCCTAGAGGGGGGGGCCAGCCCCAGCATTTT
CASSPRGGGQPQHF
>TRBV9|few|-|TRBJ1-6|18
TGTGCCAGCAGCGGAGGTCGGACAACTGCGTCCTATAATTCACCCCTCCACTTT
CASSGGRTTASYNSPLHF
>TRBV4-1|-|TRBD1|TRBJ1-2|15
TGCGCCAGCAGCCAAACCGGACAGGGGGCGGAGGGCTACACCTTC
CASSQTGQGAEGYTF
>TRBV6-1|-|-|TRBJ2-6|19
TGTGCCAGCATTCGAATGACAGGCAAAGGCCGCTCTGGGGCCAACGTCCTGACTTTC
CASIRMTGKGRSGANVLTF
>TRBV5-1|-|TRBD2|TRBJ2-3|16
TGCGCCAGCAGCTTGGCGGCGGGAGTCAGCACAGATACGCAGTATTTT
CASSLAAGVSTDTQYF
>TRBV12-3/TRBV12-4|-|-|TRBJ1-2|12
TGTGCCAGCAGAAGAACAGGGTACGGCTACACCTTC
CASRRTGYGYTF
>TRBV10-3|-|TRBD1|TRBJ1-1|15
TGTGCCATCAGGCAGGGGGCGAGTTTGAACACTGAAGCTTTCTTT
CAIRQGASLNTEAFF
>TRBV20-1|-|-|TRBJ2-1|13
TGCAGTGCTAAGGCCGGCGGGTACAATGAGCAGTTCTTC
CSAKAGGYNEQFF
>TRBV7-6|few|TRBD2|TRBJ2-7|15
TGTGCCAGCAGCGAGACTAGCGGGAGCTCCTACGAGCAGTACTTC
CASSETSGSSYEQYF
>TRBV10-3|once|TRBD1|TRBJ2-7|16
TGTGCCATCAGTGAGTCTCCGGGACAGGGATCCTACGAGCAGTACTTC
CAISESPGQGSYEQYF
>TRBV12-3/TRBV12-4|once|TRBD1|TRBJ2-3|13
TGTGCCAGCAGTCGCCTGACAGGGCACACGCAGTATTTT
CASSRLTGHTQYF
>TRBV6-6|-|-|TRBJ2-4|15
TGTGCCAGCAGGCAACAAACTAGCTTCGGAAACATTCAGTACTTC
CASRQQTSFGNIQYF
>TRBV7-2|-|-|TRBJ2-3|16
TGTGCCAGCAGCGTAGAATCGGAGCGGAGCGGGGATACGCAGTATTTT
CASSVESERSGDTQYF
>TRBV29-1|once|-|TRBJ2-3|12
TGCAGCGTTGAAAGATTTACAGATACGCAGTATTTT
CSVERFTDTQYF
>TRBV6-1|-|TRBD2|TRBJ2-1|14
TGTGCCAGCAGAACGGGACTAGCGGAAAATGAGCAGTTCTTC
CASRTGLAENEQFF
>TRBV6-6|-|-|TRBJ1-1|13
TGTGCCAGCAGTTACCCTATGGAGACTGAAGCTTTCTTT
CASSYPMETEAFF
>TRBV6-5|-|-|TRBJ2-5|15
TGTGCCAGCAGTTCTGGAGGGACACCCGGGGAGACCCAGTACTTC
CASSSGGTPGETQYF
>TRBV28|-|TRBD1|TRBJ1-4|14
TGTGCCAGCAGTTCAGGGGGTGGTAATGAAAAACTGTTTTTT
CASSSGGGNEKLFF
>TRBV11-2|-|-|TRBJ2-6|19
TGTGCCAGCAGCTTAGCTAACAGGGCACCAAGCTCTGGGGCCAACGTCCTGACTTTC
CASSLANRAPSSGANVLTF
>TRBV5-1|-|-|TRBJ2-1|15
TGCGCCAGCAGCCCCTCGGTGGGAGAAGGGAATGAGCAGTTCTTC
CASSPSVGEGNEQFF
>TRBV28|-|TRBD1|TRBJ1-5|16
TGTGCCAGCAGTTCGTGGACAGGGCGGAATGATCAGCCCCGGCATTTT
CASSSWTGRNDQPRHF
>TRBV7-2|few|-|TRBJ2-3|9
TGTGCCAGCACCCCCGTAATGTATTTT
CASTPVMYF
>TRBV15|-|-|TRBJ2-2|16
TGTGCCACCAGCAGAGATTTGGGGGCGCGTACCGGGGAGCTGTTTTTT
CATSRDLGARTGELFF
>TRBV6-2/TRBV6-3|-|TRBD1|TRBJ2-3|16
TGTGCCAGTACCAAAGGGACAGTTGGAATTTTGGATACGCAGTATTTT
CASTKGTVGILDTQYF
>TRBV5-1|few|-|TRBJ2-5|16
TGCGCCAGCAGCGGTACTTTGGGGTTTCCTCAAGAGACCCAGTACTTC
CASSGTLGFPQETQYF